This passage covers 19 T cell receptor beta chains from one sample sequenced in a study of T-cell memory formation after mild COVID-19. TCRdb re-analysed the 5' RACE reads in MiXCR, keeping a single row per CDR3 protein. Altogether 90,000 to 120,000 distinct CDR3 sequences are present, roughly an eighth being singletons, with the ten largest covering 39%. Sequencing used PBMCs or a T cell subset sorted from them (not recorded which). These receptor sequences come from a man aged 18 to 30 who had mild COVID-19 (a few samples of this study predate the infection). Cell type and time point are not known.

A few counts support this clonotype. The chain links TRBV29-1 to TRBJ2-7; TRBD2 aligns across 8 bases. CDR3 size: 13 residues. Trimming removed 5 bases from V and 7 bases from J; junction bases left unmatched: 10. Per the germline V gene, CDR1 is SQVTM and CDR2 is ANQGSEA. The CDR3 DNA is TGCAGCGTTCTTGGACTAGCCTCCTGGGAGCAGTACTTC. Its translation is CSVLGLASWEQYF.

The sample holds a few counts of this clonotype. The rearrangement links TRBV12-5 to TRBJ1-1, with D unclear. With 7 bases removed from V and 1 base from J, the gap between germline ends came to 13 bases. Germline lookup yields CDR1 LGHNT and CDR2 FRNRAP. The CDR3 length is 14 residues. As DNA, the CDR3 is TGTGCTAGTGACACGATCAGGCGGAACACTGAAGCTTTCTTT. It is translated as CASDTIRRNTEAFF.

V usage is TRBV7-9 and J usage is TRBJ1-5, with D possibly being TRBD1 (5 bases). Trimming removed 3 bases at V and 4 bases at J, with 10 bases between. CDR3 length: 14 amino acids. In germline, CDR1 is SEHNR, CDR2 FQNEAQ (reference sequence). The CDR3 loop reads CASSLGRGNQPQHF. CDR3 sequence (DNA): TGTGCCAGCAGCTTGGGGCGGGGGAATCAGCCCCAGCATTTT.

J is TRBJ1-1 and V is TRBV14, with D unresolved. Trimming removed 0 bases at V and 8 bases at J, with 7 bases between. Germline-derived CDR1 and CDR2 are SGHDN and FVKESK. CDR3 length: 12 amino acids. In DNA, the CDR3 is TGTGCCAGCAGCCAAGATTCGGGGGAAGCTTTCTTT. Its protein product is CASSQDSGEAFF.

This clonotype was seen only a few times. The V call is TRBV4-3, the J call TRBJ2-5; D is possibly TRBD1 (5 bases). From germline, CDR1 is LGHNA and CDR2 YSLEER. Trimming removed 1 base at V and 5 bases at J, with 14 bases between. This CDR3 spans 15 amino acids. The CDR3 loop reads CASSQVATEVETQYF. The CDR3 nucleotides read TGCGCCAGCAGCCAAGTGGCGACAGAGGTGGAGACCCAGTACTTC.

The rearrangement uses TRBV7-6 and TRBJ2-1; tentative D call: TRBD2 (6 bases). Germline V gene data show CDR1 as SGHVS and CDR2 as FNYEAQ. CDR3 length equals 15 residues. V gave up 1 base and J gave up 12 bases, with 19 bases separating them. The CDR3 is CASSLERGGLDRQFF. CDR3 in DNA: TGTGCCAGCAGCTTAGAAAGAGGAGGGCTTGACCGGCAGTTCTTC.

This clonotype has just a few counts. The CDR3 nucleotides read TGTGCCACCCGAGGCGGGCAGGGTCCCGACGAGCAGTACTTC. Its protein is CATRGGQGPDEQYF. This chain joins TRBV10-3 and TRBJ2-7; D may be TRBD1 or TRBD2 (5 bases each). CDR3 length: 14 residues. In germline, CDR1 is ENHRY, CDR2 SYGVKD. V lost 10 bases and J 5 bases, leaving 21 bases between the germline ends.

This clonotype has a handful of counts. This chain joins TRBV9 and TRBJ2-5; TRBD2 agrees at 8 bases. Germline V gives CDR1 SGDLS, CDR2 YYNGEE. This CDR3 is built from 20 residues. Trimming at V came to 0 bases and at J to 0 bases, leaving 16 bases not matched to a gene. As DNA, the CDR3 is TGTGCCAGCAGCGTAGGTTACGGTTACAGCGGGGGCCATTACCAAGAGACCCAGTACTTC. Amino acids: CASSVGYGYSGGHYQETQYF.

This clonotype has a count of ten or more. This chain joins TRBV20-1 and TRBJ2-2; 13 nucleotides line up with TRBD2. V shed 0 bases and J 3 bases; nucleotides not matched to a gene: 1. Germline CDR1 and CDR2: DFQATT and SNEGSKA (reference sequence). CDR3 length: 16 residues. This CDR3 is CSARDGLAGDTGELFF. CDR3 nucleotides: TGCAGTGCTAGAGATGGACTAGCGGGGGACACCGGGGAGCTGTTTTTT.

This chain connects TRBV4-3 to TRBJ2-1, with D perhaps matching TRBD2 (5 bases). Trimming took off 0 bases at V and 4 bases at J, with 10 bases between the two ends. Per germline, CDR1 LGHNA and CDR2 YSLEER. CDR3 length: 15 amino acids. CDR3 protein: CASSQDRAEYNEQFF. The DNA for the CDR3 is TGCGCCAGCAGCCAAGACCGAGCGGAGTACAATGAGCAGTTCTTC.

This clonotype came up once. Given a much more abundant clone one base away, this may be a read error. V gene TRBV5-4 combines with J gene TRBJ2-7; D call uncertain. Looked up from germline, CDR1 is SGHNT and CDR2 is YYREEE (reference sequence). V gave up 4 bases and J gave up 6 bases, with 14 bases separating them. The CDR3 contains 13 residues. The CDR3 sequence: CASSPELWREQYF. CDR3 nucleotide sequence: TGTGCCAGCAGCCCGGAGTTATGGCGCGAGCAGTACTTC.

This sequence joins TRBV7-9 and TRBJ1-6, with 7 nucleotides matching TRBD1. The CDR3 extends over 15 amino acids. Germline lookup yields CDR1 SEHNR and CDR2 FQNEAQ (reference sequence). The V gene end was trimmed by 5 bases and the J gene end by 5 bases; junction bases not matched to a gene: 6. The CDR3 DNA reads TGTGCCAGCAGCCTAACCACAGGGGATAATTCACCCCTCCACTTT. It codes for CASSLTTGDNSPLHF.

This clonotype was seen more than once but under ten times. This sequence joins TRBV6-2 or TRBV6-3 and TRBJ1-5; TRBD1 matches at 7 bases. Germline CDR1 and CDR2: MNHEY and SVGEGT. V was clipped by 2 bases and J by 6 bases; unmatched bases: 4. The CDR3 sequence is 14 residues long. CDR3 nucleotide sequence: TGTGCCAGCAGTTACCGACAGGGCTTTCAGCCCCAGCATTTT. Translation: CASSYRQGFQPQHF.

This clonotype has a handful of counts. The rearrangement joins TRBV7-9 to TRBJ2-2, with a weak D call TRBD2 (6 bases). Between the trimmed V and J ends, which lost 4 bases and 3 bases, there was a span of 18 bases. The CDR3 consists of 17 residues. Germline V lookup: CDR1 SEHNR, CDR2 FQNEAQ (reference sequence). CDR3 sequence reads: CASSSRRSGSYTGELFF. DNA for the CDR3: TGTGCCAGCAGCTCAAGACGCTCCGGGAGTTACACCGGGGAGCTGTTTTTT.

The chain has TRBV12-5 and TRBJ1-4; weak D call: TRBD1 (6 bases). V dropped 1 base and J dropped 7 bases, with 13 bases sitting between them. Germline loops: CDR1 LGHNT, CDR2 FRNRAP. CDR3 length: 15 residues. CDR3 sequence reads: CASGLDRVIGEKLFF. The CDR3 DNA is TGTGCTAGTGGTTTGGACAGGGTCATAGGTGAAAAACTGTTTTTT. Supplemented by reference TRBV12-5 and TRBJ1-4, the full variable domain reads DARVTQTPRHKVTEMGQEVTMRCQPILGHNTVFWYRQTMMQGLELLAYFRNRAPLDDSGMPKDRFSAEMPDATLATLKIQPSEPRDSAVYFCASGLDRVIGEKLFFGSGTQLSVL.

CDR3 sequence reads: CASSNFGGTEAFF. CDR3 DNA sequence: TGCGCCAGCAGCAATTTCGGAGGAACTGAAGCTTTCTTT. The rearrangement joins TRBV4-1 to TRBJ1-1; no clear D gene. The length of the CDR3 is 13 residues. The germline CDR1 and CDR2 sequences are MGHRA and YSYEKL. V lost 5 bases to trimming and J lost 5 bases, with 12 bases between them.

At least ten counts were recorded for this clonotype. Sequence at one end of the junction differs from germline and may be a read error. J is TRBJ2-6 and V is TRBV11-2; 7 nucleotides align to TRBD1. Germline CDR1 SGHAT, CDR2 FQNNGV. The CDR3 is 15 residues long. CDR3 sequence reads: CASSLDRAGANVLTF. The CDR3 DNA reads TGTGCCAGCAGCCTAGACAGGGCTGGGGCCAACGTCCTGACTTTC.

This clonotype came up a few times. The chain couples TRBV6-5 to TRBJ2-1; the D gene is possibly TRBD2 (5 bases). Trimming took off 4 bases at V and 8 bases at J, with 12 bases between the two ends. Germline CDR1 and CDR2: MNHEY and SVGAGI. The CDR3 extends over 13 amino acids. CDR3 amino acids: CASSWRGLHEQFF. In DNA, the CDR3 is TGTGCCAGCAGTTGGCGAGGACTCCATGAGCAGTTCTTC.

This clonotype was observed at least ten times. In nucleotides, the CDR3 is TGTGCCAGCAGTTACTCGTCTGACAGTTATAATTCACCCCTCCACTTT. This sequence encodes CASSYSSDSYNSPLHF. V is TRBV6-5 and J is TRBJ1-6, with a tentative D call TRBD1 (5 bases). The CDR3 covers 16 residues. Germline values: CDR1 MNHEY, CDR2 SVGAGI. The V and J ends lost 0 bases and 4 bases respectively, with 10 bases between them.